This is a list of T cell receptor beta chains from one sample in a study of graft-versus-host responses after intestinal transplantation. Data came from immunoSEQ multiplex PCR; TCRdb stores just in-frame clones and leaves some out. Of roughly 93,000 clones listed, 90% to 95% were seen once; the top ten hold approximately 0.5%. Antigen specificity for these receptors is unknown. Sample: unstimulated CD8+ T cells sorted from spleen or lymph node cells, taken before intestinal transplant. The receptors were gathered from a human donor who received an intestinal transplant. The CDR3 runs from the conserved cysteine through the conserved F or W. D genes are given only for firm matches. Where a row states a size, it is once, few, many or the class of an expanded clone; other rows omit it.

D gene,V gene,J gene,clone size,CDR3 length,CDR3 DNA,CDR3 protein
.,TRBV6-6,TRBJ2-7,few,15,TGTGCCAGCAGCGCGACAAGGGGGTCTACCTACGAGCAGTACTTC,CASSATRGSTYEQYF
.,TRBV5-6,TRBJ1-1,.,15,TGTGCCAGCAGGATGGGAGGAGGGCTGAACACTGAAGCTTTCTTT,CASRMGGGLNTEAFF
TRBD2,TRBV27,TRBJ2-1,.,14,TGTGCCAGCAGTGGTCTAGCGGGAGGTGATGAGCAGTTCTTC,CASSGLAGGDEQFF
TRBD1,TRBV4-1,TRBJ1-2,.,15,TGCGCCAGCAGCCAAGAGGCAGGGGGCGGATATGGCTACACCTTC,CASSQEAGGGYGYTF
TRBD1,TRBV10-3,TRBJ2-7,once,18,TGTGCCATCAGTGCCTGGACAGGGGGCGGCGGGAGCGGGGACGAGCAGTACTTC,CAISAWTGGGGSGDEQYF
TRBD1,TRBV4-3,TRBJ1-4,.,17,TGCGCCAGCAGCCAGGGGACGTCGGGACAGATTAATGAAAAACTGTTTTTT,CASSQGTSGQINEKLFF
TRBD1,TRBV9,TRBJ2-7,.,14,TGTGCCAGCAGCGTTACAGGGGGCGAGAGAGAGCAGTACTTC,CASSVTGGEREQYF
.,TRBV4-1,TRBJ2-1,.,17,TGCGCCAGCAGCGCGGCAAGGCAGCTCGGCTCCTACAATGAGCAGTTCTTC,CASSAARQLGSYNEQFF
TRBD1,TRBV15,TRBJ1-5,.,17,TGTGCCACCAGCGAGGGGCCAGGGGGATATAGCAATCAGCCCCAGCATTTT,CATSEGPGGYSNQPQHF
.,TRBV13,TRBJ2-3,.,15,TGTGCCAGCAGCCTAAGGCAGGGAAGCACAGATACGCAGTATTTT,CASSLRQGSTDTQYF
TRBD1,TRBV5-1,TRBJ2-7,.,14,TGCGCCAGCAGCTTGGGGGGACAGACCTACGAGCAGTACTTC,CASSLGGQTYEQYF
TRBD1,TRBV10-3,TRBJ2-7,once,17,TGTGCCATCAGTGAATCTCGGCAGGGGGTCGCCTCCTACGAGCAGTACTTC,CAISESRQGVASYEQYF
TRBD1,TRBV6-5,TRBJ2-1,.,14,TGTGCCAGCAGTCCAGGGGGAGTTTGGAATGAGCAGTTCTTC,CASSPGGVWNEQFF
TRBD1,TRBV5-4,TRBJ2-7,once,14,TGTGCCAGCAGCAACCGGGACAGGGTGGGCGAGCAGTACTTC,CASSNRDRVGEQYF
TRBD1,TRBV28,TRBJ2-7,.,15,TGTGCCAGCAGTACTGGACAGGGTCCCACCTACGAGCAGTACTTC,CASSTGQGPTYEQYF
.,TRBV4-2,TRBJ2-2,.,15,TGTGCCAGCAGCGAGGAATATCCCGACACCGGGGAGCTGTTTTTT,CASSEEYPDTGELFF
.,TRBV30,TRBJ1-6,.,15,TGTGCCTGGAGTGTCTTTCGTGGTGGAGGTTCACCCCTCCACTTT,CAWSVFRGGGSPLHF
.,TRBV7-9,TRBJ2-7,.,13,TGTGCCAGCAGCTCTCAGGCGTCCTACGAGCAGTACTTC,CASSSQASYEQYF
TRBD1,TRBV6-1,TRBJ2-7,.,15,TGTGCCAGCAGTCCCGGGACAGGGAGCACCTACGAGCAGTACTTC,CASSPGTGSTYEQYF
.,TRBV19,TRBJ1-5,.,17,TGTGCCAGTAGAGACGTTACAGGGATGGGGAGCAATCAGCCCCAGCATTTT,CASRDVTGMGSNQPQHF
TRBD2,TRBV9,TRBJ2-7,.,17,TGTGCCAGCAGCGTAGAAACCCCTAGCGGCCCACCCTACGAGCAGTACTTC,CASSVETPSGPPYEQYF
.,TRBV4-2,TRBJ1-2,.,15,TGTGCCAGCAGCCAAGATCCCTGGGGGCTAAATGGCTACACCTTC,CASSQDPWGLNGYTF
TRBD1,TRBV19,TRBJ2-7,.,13,TGTGCCAGTAGTGCCCAGGGGGCACAAGAGCAGTACTTC,CASSAQGAQEQYF